This T cell receptor (beta chain) was sequenced during a study of blood T cell repertoires in COVID-19. At the level of the study: The analysed material was cDNA or gDNA that came from T cells, B-cell-depleted T cells, or PBMCs.

Participant ages covered roughly 18 to 89 years across about two dozen US areas. Two negative PCRs, clearance, or symptom resolution characterized the recovered Cohort 3 donors. V lost 4 bases to trimming and J lost 5 bases; unmatched junction nucleotides: 15. The CDR3 totals 17 residues. Germline CDR1 SGHDT, CDR2 YYEEEE. Per the authors' pipeline: Quantification of nucleated cells was approximated via reference gene primer amplification. The repertoire was sequenced with immunoSEQ multiplex PCR; TCRdb's copy has only in-frame clones and lacks some. V and J calls and clone size follow that table, whereas D and trimming were derived from the DNA. The table includes fewer than 400,000 clones, approximately 83% detected once.

The chain uses TRBV5-6 and TRBJ2-5, with 9 bases fitting TRBD1. Sequencing input: PBMCs or T cells enriched from blood (not recorded which). The TCR originated in a man under 40 who had recovered from COVID-19. In DNA, the CDR3 is TGTGCCAGCAGCGATCCACCGGGACAGGGCTCGAGGGAGACCCAGTACTTC. Translating gives CASSDPPGQGSRETQYF.